The entry below describes one T cell receptor beta chain. Its cognate antigen is unknown. Researchers amplified the TCR beta CDR3 regions from RNA transcripts. Primed by the HTBI set, a first-round RT-PCR was run on the TCR CDR3. Using its own MiXCR run on the multiplex PCR reads, TCRdb lists one record per CDR3 protein. The data show 300,000 to 450,000 distinct CDR3 sequences, about 18% seen once. The study collected blood at first hyperthyroidism diagnosis, before any ophthalmopathy symptoms arose. Source material for PBMCs was 10 ml fresh peripheral blood. The sample comes from a study of T cells in Graves' hyperthyroidism and ophthalmopathy. The length of the CDR3 is 20 residues. V gave up 2 bases and J gave up 0 bases; unmatched junction bases: 15. In germline, CDR1 is LGHDT, CDR2 YNNKEL (reference sequence). Broader study findings: Ophthalmopathy prediction by the model preceded onset by a median about 6 months. Most thyroid clonotypes expanded above 0.001 were also detected in blood.

The sequence came from a woman younger than 45 with Graves' hyperthyroidism that later progressed to Graves' ophthalmopathy. The source material was blood. This chain connects TRBV3-1 to TRBJ2-1, with 8 positions matching TRBD1. The CDR3 bases are TGTGCCAGCAGCCAACGGTCCCGGGACAGGTTCCCGAGCTCCTACAATGAGCAGTTCTTC. Translated: CASSQRSRDRFPSSYNEQFF.